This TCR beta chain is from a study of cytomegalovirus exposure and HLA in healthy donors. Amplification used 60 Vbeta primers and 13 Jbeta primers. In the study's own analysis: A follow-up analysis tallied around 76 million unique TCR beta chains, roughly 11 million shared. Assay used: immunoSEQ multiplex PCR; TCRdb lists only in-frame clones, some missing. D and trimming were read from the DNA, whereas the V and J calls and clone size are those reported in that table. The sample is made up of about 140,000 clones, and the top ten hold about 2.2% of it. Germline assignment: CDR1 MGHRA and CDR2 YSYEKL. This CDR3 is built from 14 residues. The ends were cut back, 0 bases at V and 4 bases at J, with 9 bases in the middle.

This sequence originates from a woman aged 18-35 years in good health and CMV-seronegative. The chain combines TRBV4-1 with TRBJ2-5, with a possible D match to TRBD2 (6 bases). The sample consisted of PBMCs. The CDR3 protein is CASSQDPGGETQYF. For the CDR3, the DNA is TGCGCCAGCAGCCAAGATCCCGGGGGAGAGACCCAGTACTTC.